This T cell receptor (beta chain) was observed in a study of blood T cell repertoires in COVID-19. Study-level information: Both acute and convalescent COVID-19 samples were obtained from the United States, Italy and Spain. The analysed material was cDNA or gDNA that came from T cells, B-cell-depleted T cells, or PBMCs.

In the authors' workflow: Reference gene primers were amplified, and this amplification served to estimate nucleated cell counts. Repertoires were generated with immunoSEQ multiplex PCR, while TCRdb's copy carries only in-frame clones and drops some. V, J and clone size are those of that table, while D and trimming were read from the DNA. The table includes about 40,000 clones, around 90% detected once. Specimen: peripheral blood. This receptor was obtained from a human donor in a cohort sampled during active COVID-19.

The CDR3 DNA sequence: TGCGCCAGCAGCCAAACCGGGACTAGCGGGGTCACAGATACGCAGTATTTT. Amino acid sequence: CASSQTGTSGVTDTQYF. V gene TRBV5-1 combines with J gene TRBJ2-3, with 13 positions matching TRBD2. CDR1 and CDR2 (germline): SGHRS, YFSETQ. V was clipped by 4 bases and J by 2 bases; unmatched bases: 7. CDR3 size: 17 residues. Full variable domain (outside the CDR3, taken from reference TRBV5-1 and TRBJ2-3): KAGVTQTPRYLIKTRGQQVTLSCSPISGHRSVSWYQQTPGQGLQFLFEYFSETQRNKGNFPGRFSGRQFSNSRSEMNVSTLELGDSALYLCASSQTGTSGVTDTQYFGPGTRLTVL.